The 16 T cell receptor beta chains in this list originate from one sample, sequenced in a study of spatial heterogeneity in lung cancer. Time point meaning: blood at routine non-recurrence follow-up after resection. From the 5' RACE reads, TCRdb called clonotypes with MiXCR, one entry per CDR3 protein. Of under 75,000 distinct CDR3 sequences detected, roughly 9% appear once; the ten largest clones hold less than 2%. The sample consisted of PBMCs, taken at follow-up. Receptors were obtained from a female donor with early-stage non-small cell lung cancer.

This clonotype was recorded many times. This rearrangement joins TRBV30 to TRBJ2-7; D may be TRBD2 (6 bases). CDR1 is GTSNPN and CDR2 is SVGIG in the germline V gene (reference sequence). Trimming left V 5 bases short and J 6 bases short, with 14 bases between. CDR3 length equals 12 residues. The CDR3 DNA reads as TGTGCCTGGGCCCTAGGCGGGGTCGAGCAGTACTTC. This codes for CAWALGGVEQYF.

This clonotype has only a few counts. The CDR3 DNA reads TGTGCCAGCAGCCTGGACCGACTTGCAAGCTACAATGAGCAGTTCTTC. Protein product: CASSLDRLASYNEQFF. The chain links TRBV2 to TRBJ2-1; D is unresolved. Per the germline V gene, CDR1 is SNHLY and CDR2 is FYNNEI. The V gene lost 6 bases and the J gene lost 3 bases, with 18 bases spanning the gap. The CDR3 spans 16 residues.

With regard to this clonotype: This may arise from a read error, as a much more abundant clone is one base away. The rearrangement links TRBV7-9 to TRBJ1-3; D may be TRBD1 (5 bases). CDR3 length: 16 residues. Germline assignment: CDR1 SEHNR and CDR2 FQNEAQ (reference sequence). In nucleotides, the CDR3 is TGTGACAGCAGCCTTCTGGGACGGCACTCTGGAAACACCATATATTTT. Residues: CDSSLLGRHSGNTIYF.

This clonotype showed up many times. The chain links TRBV7-9 to TRBJ2-7; unclear D gene. Trimming took 4 bases from V and 1 from J, leaving 11 bases between them. This CDR3 region has 14 residues. The germline V gene encodes CDR1 SEHNR and CDR2 FQNEAQ (reference sequence). The CDR3 region has the DNA TGTGCCAGCAGCTCCGGACCCATTTCCTACGAGCAGTACTTC. The encoded protein is CASSSGPISYEQYF.

This clonotype turned up a few times. The chain combines TRBV7-2 with TRBJ2-7; possible D gene TRBD1, 5 bases. The V and J ends lost 1 base and 0 bases respectively, with 7 bases between them. Germline lookup yields CDR1 SGHTA and CDR2 FQGNSA. CDR3 length: 14 amino acids. As DNA, the CDR3 is TGTGCCAGCAGCTTAGGCAGGGCCTCCTACGAGCAGTACTTC. As protein: CASSLGRASYEQYF.

This clonotype was seen many times. This chain connects TRBV18 to TRBJ2-1; the D gene is possibly TRBD2 (5 bases). In germline, CDR1 is KGHSH, CDR2 LQKENI. Trimming left V 1 base short and J 15 bases short, with 13 bases between. This CDR3 has 12 amino acids. The DNA for the CDR3 is TGTGCCAGCTCACCACTTGGACTCTGGCCGTTCTTC. This translates into CASSPLGLWPFF.

This clonotype has only a few counts. The chain links TRBV30 to TRBJ1-5, with D perhaps matching TRBD1 (5 bases). Trimming cost V 0 bases and J 1 base, with 13 bases left between them. The germline V gene has CDR1 GTSNPN and CDR2 SVGIG (reference sequence). The CDR3 runs 16 residues. DNA for the CDR3: TGTGCCTGGAGTGTACTTGGAGGGGACAGCAATCAGCCCCAGCATTTT. Its protein product is CAWSVLGGDSNQPQHF.

The J gene is TRBJ2-5, the V gene TRBV7-2; D remains unclear. This CDR3 contains 12 residues. Germline loops: CDR1 SGHTA, CDR2 FQGNSA. V lost 1 base, J lost 7 bases, and 7 bases lay in between. The CDR3 DNA is TGTGCCAGCAGCTTAGGCGGAAGGACCCAGTACTTC. Its translation: CASSLGGRTQYF.

This clonotype was recorded a few times. CDR3 amino acids: CASSGGTQDTQYF. Here the CDR3 DNA reads TGCGCCAGCAGCGGGGGGACGCAAGATACGCAGTATTTT. This chain connects TRBV5-1 to TRBJ2-3, with D perhaps matching TRBD2 (6 bases). The V end was cut by 4 bases, the J end by 5 bases, with 11 bases between. The CDR3 is 13 residues long. The germline V gene has CDR1 SGHRS and CDR2 YFSETQ.

This clonotype was observed at least ten times. The gene calls are TRBV27 and TRBJ2-1; 9 nucleotides agree with TRBD1. Germline lookup yields CDR1 MNHEY and CDR2 SMNVEV (reference sequence). This CDR3 is 14 amino acids long. The ends lost 6 bases at V and 4 bases at J; junction bases unmatched: 4. In DNA, the CDR3 is TGTGCCAGCAGGCCCGGGACAGGGTACAATGAGCAGTTCTTC. This sequence encodes CASRPGTGYNEQFF.

This clonotype was detected a few times. This rearrangement joins TRBV5-6 to TRBJ2-3; tentative D call: TRBD2 (6 bases). This CDR3 comprises 14 residues. V lost 3 bases, J lost 6 bases, and 14 bases lay in between. Germline lookup yields CDR1 SGHDT and CDR2 YYEEEE. The CDR3 nucleotides are TGTGCCAGCAGCTCACCTCCCGGAGGGGATACGCAGTATTTT. As protein: CASSSPPGGDTQYF.

Ten or more counts support this clonotype. The V gene is TRBV27, the J gene TRBJ2-2; no clear D gene. The CDR3 totals 14 residues. Per the germline V gene, CDR1 is MNHEY and CDR2 is SMNVEV (reference sequence). V gave up 5 bases and J gave up 3 bases, with 10 bases separating them. This CDR3 reads CASSGRPYTGELFF. In DNA, the CDR3 is TGTGCCAGCAGTGGGCGGCCTTACACCGGGGAGCTGTTTTTT.

The gene calls are TRBV6-5 and TRBJ1-2; D is perhaps TRBD1 (5 bases). Trimming left V 3 bases short and J 6 bases short, with 14 bases between. CDR1 and CDR2 from the germline V gene are MNHEY and SVGAGI. The length of the CDR3 is 14 residues. CDR3: CASSYALDTNGYTF. The DNA for the CDR3 is TGTGCCAGCAGTTATGCACTGGACACCAATGGCTACACCTTC.

This clonotype has ten or more counts. V gene TRBV4-1 combines with J gene TRBJ2-2, with D tentatively TRBD2 (5 bases). The V and J ends lost 1 base and 0 bases respectively, with 6 bases between them. CDR1 is MGHRA, CDR2 YSYEKL, per germline. The CDR3 extends over 15 amino acids. The DNA for the CDR3 is TGCGCCAGCAGCCAAGGAGGGCCGAACACCGGGGAGCTGTTTTTT. It translates to CASSQGGPNTGELFF.

This clonotype has a count of ten or more. CDR3 loop: CATSRDLAAGELFF. The CDR3 nucleotides are TGTGCCACCAGCAGAGACTTAGCGGCCGGGGAGCTGTTTTTT. The chain is built from TRBV15 and TRBJ2-2; tentative D call: TRBD2 (6 bases). The V end lost 0 bases, the J end lost 6 bases, and 8 bases lay between the germline ends. The germline V gene encodes CDR1 LNHNV and CDR2 YYDKDF (reference sequence). The CDR3 runs to 14 residues.

The chain uses TRBV19 and TRBJ2-2, with 11 bases identical to TRBD2. CDR3 size: 18 residues. The trim removed 8 bases at V and 6 bases at J, leaving 17 bases unmatched. The germline V gene encodes CDR1 LNHDA and CDR2 SQIVND (reference sequence). Here the CDR3 reads CASQGSSGRPPVPGELFF. For the CDR3, the DNA is TGTGCCAGTCAAGGGTCTAGCGGGAGGCCCCCCGTGCCCGGGGAGCTGTTTTTT.